Listed below are T cell receptor beta chains from one sample, sequenced in a study of control samples from healthy donors and cancer patients. Sequenced by immunoSEQ multiplex PCR; TCRdb stores in-frame clones only, minus some. The top ten clones hold around 6% of a sample with just over 80,000 clones, roughly 89% of them seen once. The sequenced sample consisted of blood. The source is a man aged 45-60 years in good health. CDR3s include the opening cysteine and the closing phenylalanine or tryptophan. Fields, in order: J gene, CDR3 length, V gene, CDR3 protein.

J gene: TRBJ2-3
CDR3 length: 15
V gene: TRBV9
CDR3 protein: CASSVVGDPTDTQYF

J gene: TRBJ2-2
CDR3 length: 14
V gene: TRBV19
CDR3 protein: CASSTDRVTGELFF

J gene: TRBJ2-1
CDR3 length: 13
V gene: TRBV10-1
CDR3 protein: CASSAGSHNEQFF

J gene: TRBJ2-7
CDR3 length: 18
V gene: TRBV5-4
CDR3 protein: CASSLAGGTGEVSYEQYF

J gene: TRBJ2-1
CDR3 length: 14
V gene: TRBV5-5
CDR3 protein: CASSLSGANNEQFF

J gene: TRBJ2-3
CDR3 length: 14
V gene: TRBV24-1
CDR3 protein: CATSDPGLVDTQYF

J gene: TRBJ2-4
CDR3 length: 16
V gene: TRBV9
CDR3 protein: CASSPRGQLAKNIQYF

J gene: TRBJ1-1
CDR3 length: 15
V gene: TRBV5-5
CDR3 protein: CASSLAQMGHTEAFF

J gene: TRBJ2-7
CDR3 length: 15
V gene: TRBV6-6
CDR3 protein: CASSTRRGPSYEQYF

J gene: TRBJ2-7
CDR3 length: 15
V gene: TRBV2
CDR3 protein: CASSEGGGLGYEQYF

J gene: TRBJ1-3
CDR3 length: 16
V gene: TRBV6-1
CDR3 protein: CASSGDRVFSGNTIYF

J gene: TRBJ1-5
CDR3 length: 15
V gene: TRBV9
CDR3 protein: CASSVEGGDNQPQHF